In its sample, the clone carrying this TCR beta chain was seen many times. During its preparation, the TCRbeta library received unique molecular identifiers. TCRdb re-called the PCR reads through MiXCR, storing one row per CDR3 protein. The sample holds 190,000 or so distinct CDR3 sequences, roughly 6.8% seen once. This sample is drawn from a study of T-cell reconstitution after alpha-beta-depleted transplantation in children. This sequence originates from a human donor who donated a stem cell graft to a child with Wiskott-Aldrich syndrome. Sequences were derived from PBMCs from the stem cell graft donor, sampled from the stem cell graft.

In nucleotides, the CDR3 is TGTGCCAGCAGTCAACTCCCGGCTCCCAGCTCTGGAAACACCATATATTTT. Amino acid sequence: CASSQLPAPSSGNTIYF. The J gene is TRBJ1-3, the V gene TRBV6-1; D remains ambiguous. Trimming removed 5 bases from V and 0 bases from J, with 17 bases in between. This CDR3 contains 17 residues. Germline assignment: CDR1 MNHNS and CDR2 SASEGT.